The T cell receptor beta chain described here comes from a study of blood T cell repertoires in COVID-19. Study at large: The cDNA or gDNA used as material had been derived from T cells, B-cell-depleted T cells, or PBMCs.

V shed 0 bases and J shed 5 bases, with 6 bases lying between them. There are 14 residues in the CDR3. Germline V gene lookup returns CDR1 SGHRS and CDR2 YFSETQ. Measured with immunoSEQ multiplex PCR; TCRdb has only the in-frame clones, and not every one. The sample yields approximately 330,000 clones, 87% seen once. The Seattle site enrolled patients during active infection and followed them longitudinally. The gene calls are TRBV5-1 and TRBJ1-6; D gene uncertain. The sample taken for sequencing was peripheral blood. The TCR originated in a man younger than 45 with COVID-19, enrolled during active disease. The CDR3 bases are TGCGCCAGCAGCTTGGACCGGGATAATTCACCCCTCCACTTT. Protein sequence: CASSLDRDNSPLHF. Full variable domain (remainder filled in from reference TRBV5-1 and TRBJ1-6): KAGVTQTPRYLIKTRGQQVTLSCSPISGHRSVSWYQQTPGQGLQFLFEYFSETQRNKGNFPGRFSGRQFSNSRSEMNVSTLELGDSALYLCASSLDRDNSPLHFGNGTRLTVT.